These 14 T cell receptor beta chains came from one sample sequenced in a study of early T cells in non-severe SARS-CoV-2 infection. MiXCR, applied by TCRdb to the 5' RACE reads, yields one record per CDR3 protein. Among around 80,000 distinct CDR3 sequences listed, about 10% were seen once. The specimen was whole blood, collected at baseline. The receptors were gathered from an adult who was a healthcare worker with PCR-confirmed SARS-CoV-2 infection or an uninfected control (not recorded which).

The chain is built from TRBV3-1 and TRBJ2-6; D is uncertain. Germline V CDR1 and CDR2: LGHDT, YNNKEL (reference sequence). This CDR3 is built from 14 residues. Deletions cut 5 bases from V and 1 base from J, with 6 bases between. CDR3 sequence: CASSTTSGANVLTF. The DNA of the CDR3 is TGTGCCAGCAGCACAACATCTGGGGCCAACGTCCTGACTTTC.

This clonotype was counted many times. The rearrangement joins TRBV19 to TRBJ1-2; 9 bases match TRBD1. The J segment lost 8 bases and the V segment lost 10 bases, leaving 5 bases of the junction unmatched. This CDR3 region has 11 residues. Germline V lookup: CDR1 LNHDA, CDR2 SQIVND (reference sequence). The CDR3 nucleotides read TGTGCCACCAGGACAGGGGAAGGCTACACCTTC. This translates into CATRTGEGYTF. The full variable domain, completed using reference TRBV19 and TRBJ1-2, is DGGITQSPKYLFRKEGQNVTLSCEQNLNHDAMYWYRQDPGQGLRLIYYSQIVNDFQKGDIAEGYSVSREKKESFPLTVTSAQKNPTAFYLCATRTGEGYTFGSGTRLTVV.

This clonotype was counted ten times or more. The V gene is TRBV3-1, the J gene TRBJ1-1; D uncertain. Per germline, CDR1 LGHDT and CDR2 YNNKEL (reference sequence). The CDR3 totals 13 residues. V lost 4 bases and J 5 bases, leaving 11 bases between the germline ends. CDR3 loop: CASSLQKITEAFF. DNA of the CDR3: TGTGCCAGCAGCCTACAGAAGATTACTGAAGCTTTCTTT.

V and J are TRBV29-1 and TRBJ2-7; tentative D call: TRBD1 (5 bases). Germline values: CDR1 SQVTM, CDR2 ANQGSEA. CDR3 size: 12 residues. Trimming took 2 bases from V and 7 from J, leaving 12 bases between them. Here the CDR3 reads CSVEPPGREQYF. DNA for the CDR3: TGCAGCGTTGAACCGCCAGGGCGTGAGCAGTACTTC.

This chain connects TRBV5-8 to TRBJ2-1; a weak D match, TRBD2 (5 bases). The CDR3 is 13 amino acids. V dropped 5 bases and J dropped 8 bases, with 14 bases sitting between them. Germline CDR1 SGHTS, CDR2 YDEGEE. Here the CDR3 reads CASRPLDFDEQFF. CDR3 DNA: TGTGCCAGCAGACCACTAGACTTCGATGAGCAGTTCTTC.

This clonotype has more than one count but fewer than ten. This chain uses TRBV29-1 with TRBJ2-7; 8 bases agree with TRBD1. Germline trimming cut 3 bases from V and 6 bases from J; bases unmatched to any gene: 7. Looked up from germline, CDR1 is SQVTM and CDR2 is ANQGSEA. There are 13 residues in the CDR3. Written as DNA, the CDR3 is TGCAGCGTTGATCCCCAGGGGGCGAGCGAGCAGTACTTC. This gives the protein CSVDPQGASEQYF.

This clonotype was detected only a few times. V is TRBV28 and J is TRBJ1-1, with TRBD1 matching 7 bases. V lost 5 bases, J lost 9 bases, and 6 bases stayed unmatched. Per germline, CDR1 MDHEN and CDR2 SYDVKM. This CDR3 is 12 amino acids long. DNA for the CDR3: TGTGCCAGCAGTCACAGGGGTGAGAAAGCTTTCTTT. This encodes CASSHRGEKAFF.

This sequence joins TRBV12-3 or TRBV12-4 and TRBJ1-6, with a tentative D call TRBD1 (5 bases). This CDR3 comprises 14 residues. V dropped 7 bases and J dropped 8 bases, with 15 bases sitting between them. CDR3 DNA sequence: TGTGCCAGCACCTGGGACGGGAGGGATTCACCCCTCCACTTT. Protein: CASTWDGRDSPLHF.

The chain recombines TRBV29-1 with TRBJ2-5; TRBD1 aligns across 7 bases. Per germline, CDR1 SQVTM and CDR2 ANQGSEA. The CDR3 is 13 amino acids. Germline trimming cut 5 bases from V and 5 bases from J; bases unmatched to any gene: 8. The DNA for the CDR3 is TGCAGCGTTTACAGGGGCGGCGGGGAGACCCAGTACTTC. It yields the protein CSVYRGGGETQYF.

This clonotype came up many times. The rearrangement links TRBV18 to TRBJ1-6; unclear D gene. The V end lost 3 bases, the J end lost 9 bases, and 21 bases lay between the germline ends. Per germline, CDR1 KGHSH and CDR2 LQKENI. CDR3 length: 17 amino acids. The CDR3 region has the DNA TGTGCCAGCTCACCTTGGCCGCCTAGCCGATCCCCTTCACCCCTCCACTTT. Encoded protein: CASSPWPPSRSPSPLHF.

This clonotype showed up many times. The chain has TRBV6-2 or TRBV6-3 and TRBJ2-7, with D unresolved. Trimming shortened V by 7 bases and J by 0 bases, and 7 bases separated the two germline ends. This CDR3 has 12 amino acids. CDR1 MNHEY and CDR2 SVGEGT come from the germline V gene. CDR3 amino acids: CASNGRSYEQYF. CDR3 DNA sequence: TGTGCCAGCAACGGACGCTCCTACGAGCAGTACTTC.

The chain recombines TRBV11-2 with TRBJ2-7; 10 bases agree with TRBD1. Trimming cost V 5 bases and J 4 bases; bases outside gene matches: 11. The CDR3 length is 16 residues. Germline lookup yields CDR1 SGHAT and CDR2 FQNNGV. CDR3 nucleotide sequence: TGTGCCAGCAGCACCCATCAGGGACAGGGGAATTACGAGCAGTACTTC. This codes for CASSTHQGQGNYEQYF.

This clonotype was counted only a few times. The rearrangement joins TRBV29-1 to TRBJ2-5, with 7 bases that match TRBD1. V lost 6 bases and J lost 5; bases outside the gene matches: 15. The CDR3 is 15 amino acids. Per the germline V gene, CDR1 is SQVTM and CDR2 is ANQGSEA. CDR3 nucleotides: TGCAGCGTAACCGGGTTCCGCACAGGGGCCGAGACCCAGTACTTC. Translated: CSVTGFRTGAETQYF.

The chain couples TRBV19 to TRBJ1-4, with D perhaps TRBD1 (5 bases). Germline V CDR1 and CDR2: LNHDA, SQIVND (reference sequence). The CDR3 is made up of 11 amino acids. V was shortened by 5 bases and J by 13 bases, with 11 bases between the two germline ends. The CDR3 loop reads CASSPGGGLFF. The CDR3 DNA sequence: TGTGCCAGTAGTCCCGGTGGGGGACTGTTTTTT.